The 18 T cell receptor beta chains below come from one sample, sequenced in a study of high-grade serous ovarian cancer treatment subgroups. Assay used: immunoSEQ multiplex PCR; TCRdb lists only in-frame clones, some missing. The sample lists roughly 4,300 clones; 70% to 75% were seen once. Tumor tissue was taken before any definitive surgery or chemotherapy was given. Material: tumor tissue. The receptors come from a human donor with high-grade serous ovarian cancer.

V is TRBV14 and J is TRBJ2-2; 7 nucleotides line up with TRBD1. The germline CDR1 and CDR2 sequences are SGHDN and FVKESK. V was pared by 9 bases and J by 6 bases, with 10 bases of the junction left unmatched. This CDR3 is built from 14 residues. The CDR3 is CASRLGQVPGELFF. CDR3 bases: TGTGCCAGTCGCTTAGGACAGGTGCCCGGGGAGCTGTTTTTT.

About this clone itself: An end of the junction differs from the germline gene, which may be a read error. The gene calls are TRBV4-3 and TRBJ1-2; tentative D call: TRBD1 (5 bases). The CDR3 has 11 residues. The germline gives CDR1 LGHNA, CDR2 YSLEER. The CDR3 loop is CASSQGPLVSF. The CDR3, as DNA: TGCGCCAGCAGCCAGGGACCCCTAGTCTCCTTC.

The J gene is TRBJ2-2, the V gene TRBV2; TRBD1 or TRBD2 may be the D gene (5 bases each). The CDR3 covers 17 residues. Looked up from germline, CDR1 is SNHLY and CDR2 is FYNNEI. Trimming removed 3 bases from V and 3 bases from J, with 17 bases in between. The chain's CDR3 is CASSDGHRSGDTGELFF. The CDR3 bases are TGTGCCAGCAGTGATGGACACCGCTCCGGGGACACCGGGGAGCTGTTTTTT. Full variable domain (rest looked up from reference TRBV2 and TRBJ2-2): EPEVTQTPSHQVTQMGQEVILRCVPISNHLYFYWYRQILGQKVEFLVSFYNNEISEKSEIFDDQFSVERPDGSNFTLKIRSTKLEDSAMYFCASSDGHRSGDTGELFFGEGSRLTVL.

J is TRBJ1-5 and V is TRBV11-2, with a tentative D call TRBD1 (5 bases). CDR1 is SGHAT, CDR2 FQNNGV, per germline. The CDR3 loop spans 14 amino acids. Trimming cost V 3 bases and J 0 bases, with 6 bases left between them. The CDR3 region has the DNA TGTGCCAGCAGCTTGGGGCTTAGCAATCAGCCCCAGCATTTT. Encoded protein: CASSLGLSNQPQHF. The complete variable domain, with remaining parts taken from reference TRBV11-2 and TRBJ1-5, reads EAGVAQSPRYKIIEKRQSVAFWCNPISGHATLYWYQQILGQGPKLLIQFQNNGVVDDSQLPKDRFSAERLKGVDSTLKIQPAKLEDSAVYLCASSLGLSNQPQHFGDGTRLSIL.

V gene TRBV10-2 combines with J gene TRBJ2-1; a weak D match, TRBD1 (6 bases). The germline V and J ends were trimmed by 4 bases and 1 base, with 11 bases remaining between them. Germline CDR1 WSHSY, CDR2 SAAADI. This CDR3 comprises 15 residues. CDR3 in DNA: TGCGCCAGCAGTGTCCAGGGGTTTTCCTACAATGAGCAGTTCTTC. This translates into CASSVQGFSYNEQFF.

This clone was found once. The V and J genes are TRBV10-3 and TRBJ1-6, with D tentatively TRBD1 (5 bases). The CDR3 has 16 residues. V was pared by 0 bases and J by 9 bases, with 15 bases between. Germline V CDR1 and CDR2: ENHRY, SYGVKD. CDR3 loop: CAISESVGLGSSPLHF. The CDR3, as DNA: TGTGCCATCAGTGAGTCTGTGGGGCTGGGAAGTTCACCCCTCCACTTT.

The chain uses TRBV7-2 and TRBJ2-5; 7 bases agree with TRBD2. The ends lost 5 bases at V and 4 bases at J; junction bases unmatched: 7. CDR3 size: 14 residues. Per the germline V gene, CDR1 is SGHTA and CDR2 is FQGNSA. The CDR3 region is CASSAARGRETQYF. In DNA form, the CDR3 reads TGTGCCAGCAGCGCAGCGCGGGGGAGAGAGACCCAGTACTTC. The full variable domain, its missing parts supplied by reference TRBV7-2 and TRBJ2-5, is GAGVSQSPSNKVTEKGKDVELRCDPISGHTALYWYRQSLGQGLEFLIYFQGNSAPDKSGLPSDRFSAERTGGSVSTLTIQRTQQEDSAVYLCASSAARGRETQYFGPGTRLLVL.

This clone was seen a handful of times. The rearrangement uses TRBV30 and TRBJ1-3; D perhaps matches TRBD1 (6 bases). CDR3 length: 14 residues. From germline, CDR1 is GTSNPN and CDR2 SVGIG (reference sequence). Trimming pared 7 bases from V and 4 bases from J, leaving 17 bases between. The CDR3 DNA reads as TGTGCCTCCGAACAGGGAGCTTTCGGAAACACCATATATTTT. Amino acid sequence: CASEQGAFGNTIYF.

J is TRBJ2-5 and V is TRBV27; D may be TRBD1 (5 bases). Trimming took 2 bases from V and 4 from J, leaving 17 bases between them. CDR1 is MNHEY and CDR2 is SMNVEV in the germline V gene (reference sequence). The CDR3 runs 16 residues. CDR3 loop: CASSLLGRATAETQYF. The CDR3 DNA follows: TGTGCCAGCAGTTTACTCGGCAGGGCTACAGCAGAGACCCAGTACTTC.

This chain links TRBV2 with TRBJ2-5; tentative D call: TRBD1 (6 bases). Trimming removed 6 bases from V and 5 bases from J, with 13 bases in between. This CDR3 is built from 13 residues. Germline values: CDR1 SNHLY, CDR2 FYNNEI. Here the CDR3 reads CASRRAGVETQYF. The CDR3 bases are TGTGCCAGCAGGAGGGCAGGGGTCGAGACCCAGTACTTC.

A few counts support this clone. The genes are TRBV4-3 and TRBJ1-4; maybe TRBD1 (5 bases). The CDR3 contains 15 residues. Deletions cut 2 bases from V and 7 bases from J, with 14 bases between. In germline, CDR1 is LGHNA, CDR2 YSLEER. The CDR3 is CASSQSGLWIEKLFF. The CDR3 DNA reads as TGCGCCAGCAGCCAATCGGGGCTTTGGATTGAAAAACTGTTTTTT.

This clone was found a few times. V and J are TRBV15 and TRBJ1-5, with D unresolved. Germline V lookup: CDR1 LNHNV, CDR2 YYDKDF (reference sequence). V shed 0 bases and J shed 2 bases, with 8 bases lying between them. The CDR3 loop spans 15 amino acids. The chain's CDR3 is CATSRDQGRNQPQHF. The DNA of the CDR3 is TGTGCCACCAGCAGAGATCAAGGTCGCAATCAGCCCCAGCATTTT.

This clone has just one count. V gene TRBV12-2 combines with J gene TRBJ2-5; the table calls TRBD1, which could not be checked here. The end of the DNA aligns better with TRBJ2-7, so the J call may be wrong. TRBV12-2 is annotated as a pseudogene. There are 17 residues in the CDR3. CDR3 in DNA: TGTGCAAGTCGCTTAGCGCCAAGGGGACAGGGGGTTTACGAGCAGTACTTC. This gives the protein CASRLAPRGQGVYEQYF.

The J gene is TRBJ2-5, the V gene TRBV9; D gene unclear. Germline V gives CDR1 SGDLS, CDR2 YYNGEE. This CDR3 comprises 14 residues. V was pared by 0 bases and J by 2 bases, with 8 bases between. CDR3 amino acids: CASSVGPSQETQYF. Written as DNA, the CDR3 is TGTGCCAGCAGCGTAGGTCCCAGTCAAGAGACCCAGTACTTC.

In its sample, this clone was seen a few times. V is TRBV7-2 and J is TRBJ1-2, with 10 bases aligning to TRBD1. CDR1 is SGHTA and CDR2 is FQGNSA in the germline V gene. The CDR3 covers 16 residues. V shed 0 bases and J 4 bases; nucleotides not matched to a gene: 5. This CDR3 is CASSLAWTGGSYGYTF. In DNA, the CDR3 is TGTGCCAGCAGCTTAGCGTGGACAGGGGGTAGCTATGGCTACACCTTC. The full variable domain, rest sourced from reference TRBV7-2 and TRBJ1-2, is GAGVSQSPSNKVTEKGKDVELRCDPISGHTALYWYRQSLGQGLEFLIYFQGNSAPDKSGLPSDRFSAERTGGSVSTLTIQRTQQEDSAVYLCASSLAWTGGSYGYTFGSGTRLTVV.

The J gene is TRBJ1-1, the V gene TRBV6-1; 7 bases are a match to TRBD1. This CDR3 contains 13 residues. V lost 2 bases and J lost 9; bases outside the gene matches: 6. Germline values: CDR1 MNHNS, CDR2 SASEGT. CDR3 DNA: TGTGCCAGCAGTGAATTCAGACAGGGACAAGCTTTCTTT. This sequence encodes CASSEFRQGQAFF.

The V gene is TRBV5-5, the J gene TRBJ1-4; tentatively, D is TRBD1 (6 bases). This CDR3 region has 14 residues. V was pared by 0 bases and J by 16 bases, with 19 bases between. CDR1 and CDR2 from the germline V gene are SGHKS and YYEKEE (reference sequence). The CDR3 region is CASSLEVLGARRFF. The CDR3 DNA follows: TGTGCCAGCAGCTTGGAAGTCTTGGGGGCGAGGAGGTTTTTT.

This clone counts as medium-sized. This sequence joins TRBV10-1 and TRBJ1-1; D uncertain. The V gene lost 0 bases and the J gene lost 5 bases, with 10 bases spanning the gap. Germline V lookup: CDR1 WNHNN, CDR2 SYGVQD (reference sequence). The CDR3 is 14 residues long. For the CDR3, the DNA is TGCGCCAGCAGTGAGTCGGGCCTGGCGACTGAAGCTTTCTTT. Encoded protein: CASSESGLATEAFF.